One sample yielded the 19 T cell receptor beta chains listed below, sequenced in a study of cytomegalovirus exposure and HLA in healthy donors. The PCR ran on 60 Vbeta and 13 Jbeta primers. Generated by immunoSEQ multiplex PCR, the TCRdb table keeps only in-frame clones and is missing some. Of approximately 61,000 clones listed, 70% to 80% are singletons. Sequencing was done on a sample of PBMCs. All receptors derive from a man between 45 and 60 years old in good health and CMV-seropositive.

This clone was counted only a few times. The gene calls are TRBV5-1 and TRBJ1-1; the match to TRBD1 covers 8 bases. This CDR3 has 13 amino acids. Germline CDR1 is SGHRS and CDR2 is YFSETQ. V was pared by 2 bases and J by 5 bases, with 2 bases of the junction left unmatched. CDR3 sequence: CASSLQGETEAFF. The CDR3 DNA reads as TGCGCCAGCAGCTTACAGGGGGAGACTGAAGCTTTCTTT.

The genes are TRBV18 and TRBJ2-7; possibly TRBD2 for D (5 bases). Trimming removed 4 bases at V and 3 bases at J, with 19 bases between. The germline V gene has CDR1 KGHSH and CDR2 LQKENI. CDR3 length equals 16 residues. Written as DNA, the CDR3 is TGTGCCAGCTCACTGCTGGCGCGGGCGCGCGACTACGAGCAGTACTTC. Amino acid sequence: CASSLLARARDYEQYF. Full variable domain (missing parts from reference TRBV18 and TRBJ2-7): NAGVMQNPRHLVRRRGQEARLRCSPMKGHSHVYWYRQLPEEGLKFMVYLQKENIIDESGMPKERFSAEFPKEGPSILRIQQVVRGDSAAYFCASSLLARARDYEQYFGPGTRLTVT.

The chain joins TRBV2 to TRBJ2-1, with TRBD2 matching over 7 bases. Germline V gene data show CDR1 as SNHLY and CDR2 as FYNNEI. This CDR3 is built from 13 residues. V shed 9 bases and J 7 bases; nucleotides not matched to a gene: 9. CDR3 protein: CARAGLAANEQFF. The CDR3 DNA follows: TGTGCCAGGGCCGGGCTAGCGGCTAATGAGCAGTTCTTC. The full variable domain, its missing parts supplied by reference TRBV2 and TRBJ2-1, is EPEVTQTPSHQVTQMGQEVILRCVPISNHLYFYWYRQILGQKVEFLVSFYNNEISEKSEIFDDQFSVERPDGSNFTLKIRSTKLEDSAMYFCARAGLAANEQFFGPGTRLTVL.

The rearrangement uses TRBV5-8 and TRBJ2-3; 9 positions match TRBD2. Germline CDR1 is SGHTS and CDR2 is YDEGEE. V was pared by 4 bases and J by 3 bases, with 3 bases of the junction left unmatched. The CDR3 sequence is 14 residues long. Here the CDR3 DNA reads TGTGCCAGCAGCCGCGGGAGGGAGACAGATACGCAGTATTTT. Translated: CASSRGRETDTQYF.

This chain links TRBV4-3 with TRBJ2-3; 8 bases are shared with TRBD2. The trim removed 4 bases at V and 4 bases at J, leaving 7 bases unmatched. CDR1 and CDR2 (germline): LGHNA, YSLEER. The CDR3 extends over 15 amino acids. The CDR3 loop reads CASSPESGGADTQYF. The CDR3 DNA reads TGCGCCAGCAGCCCAGAAAGCGGGGGCGCAGATACGCAGTATTTT.

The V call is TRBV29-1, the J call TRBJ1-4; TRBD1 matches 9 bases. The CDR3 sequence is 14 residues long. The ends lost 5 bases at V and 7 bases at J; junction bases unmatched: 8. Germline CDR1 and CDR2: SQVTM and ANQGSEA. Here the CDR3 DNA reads TGCAGCGTTCACTACAGGGGGCAGGGTGAAAAACTGTTTTTT. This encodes CSVHYRGQGEKLFF. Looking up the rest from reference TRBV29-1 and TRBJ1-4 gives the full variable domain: SAVISQKPSRDICQRGTSLTIQCQVDSQVTMMFWYRQQPGQSLTLIATANQGSEATYESGFVIDKFPISRPNLTFSTLTVSNMSPEDSSIYLCSVHYRGQGEKLFFGSGTQLSVL.

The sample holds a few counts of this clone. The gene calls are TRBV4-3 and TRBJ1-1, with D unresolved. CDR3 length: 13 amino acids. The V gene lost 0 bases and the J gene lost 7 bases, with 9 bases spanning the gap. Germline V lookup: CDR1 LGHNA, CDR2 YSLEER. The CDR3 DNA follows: TGCGCCAGCAGCCAAGATGGGCAGTATGAAGCTTTCTTT. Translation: CASSQDGQYEAFF.

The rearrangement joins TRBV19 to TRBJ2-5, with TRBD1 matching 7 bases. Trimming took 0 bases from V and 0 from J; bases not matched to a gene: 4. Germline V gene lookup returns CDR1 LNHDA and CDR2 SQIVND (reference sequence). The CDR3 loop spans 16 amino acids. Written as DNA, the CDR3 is TGTGCCAGTAGTATAGATGGGACAGCAGACCAAGAGACCCAGTACTTC. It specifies CASSIDGTADQETQYF. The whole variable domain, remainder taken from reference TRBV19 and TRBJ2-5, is DGGITQSPKYLFRKEGQNVTLSCEQNLNHDAMYWYRQDPGQGLRLIYYSQIVNDFQKGDIAEGYSVSREKKESFPLTVTSAQKNPTAFYLCASSIDGTADQETQYFGPGTRLLVL.

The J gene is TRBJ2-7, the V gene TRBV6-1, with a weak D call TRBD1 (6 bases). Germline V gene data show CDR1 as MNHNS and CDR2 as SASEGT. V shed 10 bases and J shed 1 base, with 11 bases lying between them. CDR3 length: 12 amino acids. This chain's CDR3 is CATLTGSYEQYF. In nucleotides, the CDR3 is TGTGCCACCTTGACAGGATCCTACGAGCAGTACTTC.

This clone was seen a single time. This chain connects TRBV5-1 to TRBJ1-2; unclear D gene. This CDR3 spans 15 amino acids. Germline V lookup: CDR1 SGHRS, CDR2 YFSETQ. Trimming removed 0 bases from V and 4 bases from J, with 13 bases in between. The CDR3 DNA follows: TGCGCCAGCAGCTTGGACGGACTTAGAGCCTATGGCTACACCTTC. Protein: CASSLDGLRAYGYTF.

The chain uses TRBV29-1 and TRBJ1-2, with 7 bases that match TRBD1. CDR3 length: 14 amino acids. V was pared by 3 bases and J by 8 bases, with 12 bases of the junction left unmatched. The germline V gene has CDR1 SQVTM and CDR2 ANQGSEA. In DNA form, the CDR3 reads TGCAGCGTTGAGACGCGGACAGGCCGAGTCGGCTACACCTTC. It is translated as CSVETRTGRVGYTF. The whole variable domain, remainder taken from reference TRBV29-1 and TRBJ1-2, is SAVISQKPSRDICQRGTSLTIQCQVDSQVTMMFWYRQQPGQSLTLIATANQGSEATYESGFVIDKFPISRPNLTFSTLTVSNMSPEDSSIYLCSVETRTGRVGYTFGSGTRLTVV.

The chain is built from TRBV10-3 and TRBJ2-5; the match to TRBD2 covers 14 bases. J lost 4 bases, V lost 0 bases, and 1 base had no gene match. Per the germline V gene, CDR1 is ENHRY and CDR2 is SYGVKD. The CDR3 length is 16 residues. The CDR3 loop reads CAISESGLAGVETQYF. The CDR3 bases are TGTGCCATCAGTGAGTCGGGACTAGCGGGGGTAGAGACCCAGTACTTC.

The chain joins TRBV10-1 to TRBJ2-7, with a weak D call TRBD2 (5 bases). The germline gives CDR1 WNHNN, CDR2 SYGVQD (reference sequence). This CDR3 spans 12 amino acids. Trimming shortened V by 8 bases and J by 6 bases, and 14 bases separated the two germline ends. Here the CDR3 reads CASSSPAGEQYF. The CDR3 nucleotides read TGCGCCAGCTCCTCCCCGGCGGGCGAGCAGTACTTC.

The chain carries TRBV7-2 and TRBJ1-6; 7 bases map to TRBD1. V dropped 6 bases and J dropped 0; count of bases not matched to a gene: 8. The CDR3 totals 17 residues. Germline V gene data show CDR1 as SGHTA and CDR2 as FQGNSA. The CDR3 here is CASRLQGRSSYNSPLHF. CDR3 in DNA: TGTGCCAGCAGACTACAGGGGAGAAGCTCCTATAATTCACCCCTCCACTTT.

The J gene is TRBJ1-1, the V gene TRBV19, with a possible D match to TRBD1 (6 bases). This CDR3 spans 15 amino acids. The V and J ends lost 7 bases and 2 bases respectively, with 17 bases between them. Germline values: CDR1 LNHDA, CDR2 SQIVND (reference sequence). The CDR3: CASTHPGGSNTEAFF. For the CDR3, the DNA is TGTGCCAGTACTCATCCGGGGGGCTCTAACACTGAAGCTTTCTTT.

The CDR3 DNA reads as TGTGCCAGCTCACCACGTCGCAACAGGGGGCCTTTGAACACTGAAGCTTTCTTT. Residues: CASSPRRNRGPLNTEAFF. V gene TRBV18 combines with J gene TRBJ1-1; 9 bases fit TRBD1. The V segment lost 1 base and the J segment 0 bases; nucleotides outside the gene matches: 9. The CDR3 loop spans 18 amino acids. Germline CDR1 reads KGHSH; CDR2 reads LQKENI.

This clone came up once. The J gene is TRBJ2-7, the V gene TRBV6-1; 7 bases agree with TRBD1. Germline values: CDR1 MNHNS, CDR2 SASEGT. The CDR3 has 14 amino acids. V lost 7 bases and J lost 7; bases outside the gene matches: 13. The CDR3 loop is CASTHQDRTREQYF. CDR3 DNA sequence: TGTGCCAGCACACATCAGGACAGGACGAGAGAGCAGTACTTC.

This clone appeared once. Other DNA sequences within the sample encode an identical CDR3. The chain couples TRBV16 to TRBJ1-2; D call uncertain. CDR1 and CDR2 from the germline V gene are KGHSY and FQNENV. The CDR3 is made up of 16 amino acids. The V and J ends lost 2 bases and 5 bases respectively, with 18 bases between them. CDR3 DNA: TGTGCCAGCAGCCAAACTCGGGCAGGACTACGATATGGCTACACCTTC. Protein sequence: CASSQTRAGLRYGYTF.

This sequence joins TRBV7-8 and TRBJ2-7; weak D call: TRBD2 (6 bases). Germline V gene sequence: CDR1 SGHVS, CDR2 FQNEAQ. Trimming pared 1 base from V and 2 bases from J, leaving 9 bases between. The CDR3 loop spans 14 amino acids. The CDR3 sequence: CASSLGGTTYEQYF. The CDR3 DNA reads TGTGCCAGCAGCTTAGGCGGGACCACCTACGAGCAGTACTTC.